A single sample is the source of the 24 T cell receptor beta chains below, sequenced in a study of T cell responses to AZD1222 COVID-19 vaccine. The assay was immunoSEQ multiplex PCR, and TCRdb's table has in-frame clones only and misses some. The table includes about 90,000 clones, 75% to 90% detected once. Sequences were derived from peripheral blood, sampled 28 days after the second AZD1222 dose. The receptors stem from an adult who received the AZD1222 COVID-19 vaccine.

CDR3 bases: TGTGCCAGCAGTGGCAGACAGTCCTATGGCTACACCTTC. Its protein is CASSGRQSYGYTF. The rearrangement links TRBV2 to TRBJ1-2, with a possible D match to TRBD1 (5 bases). In germline, CDR1 is SNHLY, CDR2 FYNNEI. The V end lost 4 bases, the J end lost 4 bases, and 10 bases lay between the germline ends. CDR3 size: 13 residues.

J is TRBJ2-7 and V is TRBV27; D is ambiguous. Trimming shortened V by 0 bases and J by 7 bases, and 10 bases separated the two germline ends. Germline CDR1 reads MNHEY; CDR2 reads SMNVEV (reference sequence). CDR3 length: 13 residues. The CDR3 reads CASSLSPGREQYF. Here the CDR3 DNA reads TGTGCCAGCAGTTTATCTCCTGGGCGGGAGCAGTACTTC.

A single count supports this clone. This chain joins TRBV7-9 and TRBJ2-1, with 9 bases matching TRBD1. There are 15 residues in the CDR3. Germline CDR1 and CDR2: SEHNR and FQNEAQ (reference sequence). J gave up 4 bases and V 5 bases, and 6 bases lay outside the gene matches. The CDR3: CASSPAGTGYNEQFF. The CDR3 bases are TGTGCCAGCAGCCCAGCCGGGACAGGGTACAATGAGCAGTTCTTC.

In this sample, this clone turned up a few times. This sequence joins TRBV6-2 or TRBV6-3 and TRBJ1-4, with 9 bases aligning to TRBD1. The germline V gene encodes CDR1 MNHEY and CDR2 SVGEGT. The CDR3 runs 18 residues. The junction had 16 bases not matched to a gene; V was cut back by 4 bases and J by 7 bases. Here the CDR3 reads CASSSDYRGRGESEKLFF. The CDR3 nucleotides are TGTGCCAGCAGTTCAGACTACAGGGGGCGCGGGGAGAGTGAAAAACTGTTTTTT.

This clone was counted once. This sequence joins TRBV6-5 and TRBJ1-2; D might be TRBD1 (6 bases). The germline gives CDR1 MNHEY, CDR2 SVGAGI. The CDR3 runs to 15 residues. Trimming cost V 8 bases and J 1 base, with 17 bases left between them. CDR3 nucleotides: TGTGCCAGCGTCCAAGGACAGCCATATAACTATGGCTACACCTTC. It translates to CASVQGQPYNYGYTF.

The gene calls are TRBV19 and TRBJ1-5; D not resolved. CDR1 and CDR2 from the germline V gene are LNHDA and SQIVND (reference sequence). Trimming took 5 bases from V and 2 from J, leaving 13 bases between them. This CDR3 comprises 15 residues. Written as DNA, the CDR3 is TGTGCCAGTAGTTTTGGGGTATTGGGCAATCAGCCCCAGCATTTT. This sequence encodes CASSFGVLGNQPQHF.

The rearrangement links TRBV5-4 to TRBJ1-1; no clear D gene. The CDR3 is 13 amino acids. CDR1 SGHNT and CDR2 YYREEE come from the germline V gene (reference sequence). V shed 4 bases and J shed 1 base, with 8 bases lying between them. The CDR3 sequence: CASSQTENTEAFF. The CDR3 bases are TGTGCCAGCAGCCAAACAGAGAACACTGAAGCTTTCTTT.

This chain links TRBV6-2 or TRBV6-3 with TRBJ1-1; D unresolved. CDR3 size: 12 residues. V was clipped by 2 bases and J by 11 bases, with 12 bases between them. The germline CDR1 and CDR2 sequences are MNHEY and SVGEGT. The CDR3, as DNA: TGTGCCAGCAGTTACAACTTTTTTAGCGCTTTCTTT. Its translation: CASSYNFFSAFF.

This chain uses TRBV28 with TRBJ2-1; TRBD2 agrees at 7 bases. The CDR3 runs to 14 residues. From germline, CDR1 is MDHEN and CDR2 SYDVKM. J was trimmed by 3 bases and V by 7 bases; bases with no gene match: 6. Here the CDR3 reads CASNIAGVYNEQFF. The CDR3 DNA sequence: TGTGCCAGCAATATCGCGGGGGTCTACAATGAGCAGTTCTTC.

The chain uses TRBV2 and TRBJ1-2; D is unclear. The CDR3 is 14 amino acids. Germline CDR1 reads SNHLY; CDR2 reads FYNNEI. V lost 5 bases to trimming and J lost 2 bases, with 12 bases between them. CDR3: CASSWGKMNYGYTF. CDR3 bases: TGTGCCAGCAGTTGGGGAAAGATGAACTATGGCTACACCTTC.

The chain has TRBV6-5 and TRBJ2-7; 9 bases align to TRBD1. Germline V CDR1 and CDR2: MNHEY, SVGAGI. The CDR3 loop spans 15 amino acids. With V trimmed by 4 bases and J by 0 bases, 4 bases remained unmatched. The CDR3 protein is CASSSLTGGSYEQYF. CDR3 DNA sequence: TGTGCCAGCAGTTCGCTGACAGGGGGCTCCTACGAGCAGTACTTC.

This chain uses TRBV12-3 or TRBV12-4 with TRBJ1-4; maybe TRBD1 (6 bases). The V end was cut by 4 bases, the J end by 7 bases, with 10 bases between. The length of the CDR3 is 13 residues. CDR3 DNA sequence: TGTGCCAGCAGTTCAGGGGTGGCTGAAAAACTGTTTTTT. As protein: CASSSGVAEKLFF.

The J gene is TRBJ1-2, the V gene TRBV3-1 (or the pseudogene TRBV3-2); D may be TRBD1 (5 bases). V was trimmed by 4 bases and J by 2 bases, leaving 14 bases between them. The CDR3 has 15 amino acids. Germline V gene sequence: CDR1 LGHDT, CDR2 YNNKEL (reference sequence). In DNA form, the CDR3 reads TGTGCCAGCAGCCTGAGTACGGGGACCAACTATGGCTACACCTTC. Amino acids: CASSLSTGTNYGYTF.

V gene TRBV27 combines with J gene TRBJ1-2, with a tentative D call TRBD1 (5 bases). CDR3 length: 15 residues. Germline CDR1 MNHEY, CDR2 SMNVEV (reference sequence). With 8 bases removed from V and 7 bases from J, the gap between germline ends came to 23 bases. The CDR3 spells CASRGLRGPMLGYTF. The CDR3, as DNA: TGTGCCAGCCGGGGCCTCCGAGGCCCTATGCTTGGCTACACCTTC.

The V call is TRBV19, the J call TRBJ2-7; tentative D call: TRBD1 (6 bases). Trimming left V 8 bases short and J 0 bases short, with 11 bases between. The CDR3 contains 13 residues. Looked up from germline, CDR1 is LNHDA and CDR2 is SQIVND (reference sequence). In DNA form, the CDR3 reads TGTGCCAGTGGACAGAAAATCTCCTACGAGCAGTACTTC. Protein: CASGQKISYEQYF.

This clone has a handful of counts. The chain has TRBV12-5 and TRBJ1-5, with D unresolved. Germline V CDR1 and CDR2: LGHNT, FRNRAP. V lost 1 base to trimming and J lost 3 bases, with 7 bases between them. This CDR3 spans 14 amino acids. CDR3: CASGLGVHNQPQHF. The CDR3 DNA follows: TGTGCTAGTGGTTTGGGGGTACACAATCAGCCCCAGCATTTT. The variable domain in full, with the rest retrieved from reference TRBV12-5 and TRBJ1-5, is DARVTQTPRHKVTEMGQEVTMRCQPILGHNTVFWYRQTMMQGLELLAYFRNRAPLDDSGMPKDRFSAEMPDATLATLKIQPSEPRDSAVYFCASGLGVHNQPQHFGDGTRLSIL.

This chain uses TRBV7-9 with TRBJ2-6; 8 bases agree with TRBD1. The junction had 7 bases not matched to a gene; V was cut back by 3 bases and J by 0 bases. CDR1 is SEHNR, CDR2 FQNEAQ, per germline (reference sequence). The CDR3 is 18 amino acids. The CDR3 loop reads CASSFRGQDSSGANVLTF. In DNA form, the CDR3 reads TGTGCCAGCAGCTTCCGGGGACAGGATAGCTCTGGGGCCAACGTCCTGACTTTC.

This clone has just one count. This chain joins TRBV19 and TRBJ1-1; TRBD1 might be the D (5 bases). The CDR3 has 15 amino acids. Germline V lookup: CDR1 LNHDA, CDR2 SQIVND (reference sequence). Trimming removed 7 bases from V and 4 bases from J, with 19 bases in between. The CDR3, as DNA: TGTGCCAGTACCAACGGGGGGGTCGGGGCCACTGAAGCTTTCTTT. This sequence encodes CASTNGGVGATEAFF.

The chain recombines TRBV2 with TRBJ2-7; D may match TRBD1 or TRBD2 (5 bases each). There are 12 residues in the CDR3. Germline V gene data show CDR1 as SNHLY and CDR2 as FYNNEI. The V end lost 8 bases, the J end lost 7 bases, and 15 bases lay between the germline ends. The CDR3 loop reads CASGTAMREQYF. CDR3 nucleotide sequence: TGTGCCAGCGGGACGGCTATGAGGGAGCAGTACTTC.

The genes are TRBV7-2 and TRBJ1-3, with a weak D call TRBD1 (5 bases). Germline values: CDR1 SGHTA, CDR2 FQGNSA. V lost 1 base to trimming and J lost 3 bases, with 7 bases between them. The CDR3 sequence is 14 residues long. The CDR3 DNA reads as TGTGCCAGCAGCTTAGGGGGCTTTGGAAACACCATATATTTT. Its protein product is CASSLGGFGNTIYF.

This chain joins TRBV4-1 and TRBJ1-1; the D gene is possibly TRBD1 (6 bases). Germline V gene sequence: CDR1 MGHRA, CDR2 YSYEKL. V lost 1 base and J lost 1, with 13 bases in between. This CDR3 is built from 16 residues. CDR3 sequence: CASSQARGHTNTEAFF. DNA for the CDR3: TGCGCCAGCAGCCAAGCCCGGGGACACACGAACACTGAAGCTTTCTTT.

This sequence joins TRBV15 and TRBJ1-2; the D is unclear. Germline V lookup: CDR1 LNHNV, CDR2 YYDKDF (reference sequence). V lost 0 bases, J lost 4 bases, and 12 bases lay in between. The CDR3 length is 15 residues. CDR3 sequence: CATSREAGWGYGYTF. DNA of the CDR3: TGTGCCACCAGCAGAGAGGCGGGGTGGGGCTATGGCTACACCTTC.

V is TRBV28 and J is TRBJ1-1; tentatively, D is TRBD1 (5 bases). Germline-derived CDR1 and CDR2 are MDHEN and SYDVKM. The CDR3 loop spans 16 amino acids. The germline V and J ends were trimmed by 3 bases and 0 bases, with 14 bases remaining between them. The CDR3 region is CASSFPLGGMNTEAFF. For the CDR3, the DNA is TGTGCCAGCAGTTTCCCGCTCGGGGGGATGAACACTGAAGCTTTCTTT.

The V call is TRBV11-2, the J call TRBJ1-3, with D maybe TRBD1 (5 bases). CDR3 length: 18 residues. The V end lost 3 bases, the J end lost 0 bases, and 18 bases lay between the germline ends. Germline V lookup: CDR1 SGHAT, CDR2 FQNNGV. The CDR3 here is CASSFPRLGGYSGNTIYF. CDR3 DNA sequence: TGTGCCAGCAGCTTTCCCCGATTGGGGGGATACTCTGGAAACACCATATATTTT.